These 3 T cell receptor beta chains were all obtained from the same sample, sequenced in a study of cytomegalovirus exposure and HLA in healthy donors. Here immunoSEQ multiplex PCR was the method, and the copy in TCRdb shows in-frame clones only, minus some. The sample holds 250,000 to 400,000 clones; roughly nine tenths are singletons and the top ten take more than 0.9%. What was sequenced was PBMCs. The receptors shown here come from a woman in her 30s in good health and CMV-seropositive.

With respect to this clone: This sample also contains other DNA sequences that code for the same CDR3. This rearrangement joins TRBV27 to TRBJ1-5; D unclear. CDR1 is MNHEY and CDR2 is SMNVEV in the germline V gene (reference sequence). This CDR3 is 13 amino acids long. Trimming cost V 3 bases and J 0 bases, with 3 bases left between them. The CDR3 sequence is CASSLSSNQPQHF. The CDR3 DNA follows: TGTGCCAGCAGTTTGTCTAGCAATCAGCCCCAGCATTTT.

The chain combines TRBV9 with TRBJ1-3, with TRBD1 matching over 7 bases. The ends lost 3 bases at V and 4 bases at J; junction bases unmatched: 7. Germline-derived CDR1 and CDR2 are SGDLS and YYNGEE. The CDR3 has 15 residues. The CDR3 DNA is TGTGCCAGCAGCGGGATACAGGGGTCCGGAAACACCATATATTTT. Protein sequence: CASSGIQGSGNTIYF.

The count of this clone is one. Here the CDR3 reads CASSPQDIYEQYF. CDR3 DNA sequence: TGTGCCAGCAGCCCCCAGGACATTTACGAGCAGTACTTC. This chain links TRBV5-6 with TRBJ2-7; TRBD1 is a possible D gene (5 bases). Germline loops: CDR1 SGHDT, CDR2 YYEEEE. Trimming removed 4 bases from V and 4 bases from J, with 12 bases in between. The CDR3 has 13 residues.